The rows below give T cell receptor beta chains drawn from one sample of a study of sequential checkpoint blockade in melanoma. The table came from immunoSEQ multiplex PCR; TCRdb's copy has only in-frame clones and leaves some out. The sample lists about 26,000 clones, roughly 81% seen once, with 22% in the top ten. The specimen comprised CD8+ T cells sorted from blood (inferred from file names), sampled from a patient given nivolumab and ipilimumab in sequence. The receptors shown here come from a human donor with melanoma. CDR3s include the opening cysteine and the closing phenylalanine or tryptophan. D genes are given only for firm matches. Clone size is given for some rows only: seen once, a few or many times, or a class if the clone is expanded.

v_gene	j_gene	abundance	d_gene	CDR3aa	CDR3nt
TRBV9	TRBJ2-3	.	.	CASSSRVGSEGDTQYF	TGTGCCAGCAGCTCCCGAGTGGGAAGCGAGGGAGATACGCAGTATTTT
TRBV28	TRBJ1-5	.	.	CASSLLRTFTYSNQPQHF	TGTGCCAGCAGTTTATTACGCACCTTTACTTATAGCAATCAGCCCCAGCATTTT
TRBV19	TRBJ2-7	.	TRBD1	CASSMDRANEQYF	TGTGCCAGTAGTATGGACAGGGCCAACGAGCAGTACTTC
TRBV2	TRBJ1-2	few	.	CASSEDRLANYGYTF	TGTGCCAGCAGTGAAGACAGGTTAGCTAACTATGGCTACACCTTC
TRBV4-1	TRBJ1-2	.	.	CASSQVQASNYGYTF	TGCGCCAGCAGCCAAGTACAGGCCTCTAACTATGGCTACACCTTC
TRBV9	TRBJ2-1	.	.	CASSGTFLEGSSYNEQFF	TGTGCCAGCAGCGGAACCTTTTTAGAAGGGAGCTCCTACAATGAGCAGTTCTTC
TRBV7-8	TRBJ1-5	.	.	CAVEGGRDGYQPQHF	TGTGCCGTCGAGGGAGGCAGGGATGGCTATCAGCCCCAGCATTTT
TRBV18	TRBJ1-4	.	.	CASSPEWATGVTNEKLFF	TGTGCCAGCTCACCAGAGTGGGCTACAGGCGTAACTAATGAAAAACTGTTTTTT
TRBV4-3	TRBJ2-1	.	.	CASSQDGGPYNEQFF	TGCGCCAGCAGCCAAGATGGAGGGCCTTACAATGAGCAGTTCTTC
TRBV4-3	TRBJ2-7	.	TRBD1	CASSQEDGTGNYEQYF	TGCGCCAGCAGCCAAGAAGATGGGACAGGGAACTACGAGCAGTACTTC
TRBV13	TRBJ2-7	.	.	CASSKRGLTGNEQYF	TGTGCCAGCAGCAAAAGAGGGCTCACGGGGAACGAGCAGTACTTC
TRBV7-9	TRBJ2-7	.	TRBD1	CASSPGQGYEQYF	TGTGCCAGCAGCCCGGGACAGGGCTACGAGCAGTACTTC
TRBV6-5	TRBJ1-1	.	.	CASSYTGYYTEAFF	TGTGCCAGCAGTTACACCGGGTACTACACTGAAGCTTTCTTT
TRBV28	TRBJ2-7	.	.	CASSSVKGDEQYF	TGTGCCAGCAGTTCGGTTAAAGGAGACGAGCAGTACTTC
TRBV19	TRBJ2-3	once	TRBD1	CASSMGTGGMGDTQYF	TGTGCCAGTAGTATGGGGACAGGGGGCATGGGAGATACGCAGTATTTT
TRBV4-1	TRBJ2-5	few	.	CASSQAGRSETQYF	TGCGCCAGCAGCCAAGCAGGCCGTTCGGAGACCCAGTACTTC
TRBV15	TRBJ1-1	once	.	CATSRSLGDTEAFF	TGTGCCACCAGCAGATCCCTAGGGGACACTGAAGCTTTCTTT
TRBV29-1	TRBJ2-7	.	.	CSVEGQTGGYEQYF	TGCAGCGTTGAAGGACAGACCGGTGGGTACGAGCAGTACTTC
TRBV27	TRBJ1-1	.	.	CASSLLGGYTEAFF	TGTGCCAGCAGTTTACTCGGCGGGTACACTGAAGCTTTCTTT
TRBV4-1	TRBJ2-1	once	TRBD2	CASSQDMGSGINEQFF	TGCGCCAGCAGCCAAGATATGGGTAGCGGGATAAATGAGCAGTTCTTC
TRBV25-1	TRBJ1-2	.	.	CASSATGRGYTF	TGTGCCAGCAGTGCAACAGGGAGAGGCTACACCTTC
TRBV10-2	TRBJ2-5	.	.	CAAGAAQETQYF	TGCGCCGCAGGGGCGGCTCAGGAGACCCAGTACTTC
TRBV27	TRBJ1-2	.	.	CASSLFSGYYGYTF	TGTGCCAGCAGTTTATTTTCGGGGTACTATGGCTACACCTTC
TRBV15	TRBJ2-7	.	TRBD1	CATSRPGTEAYEQYF	TGTGCCACCAGCAGACCCGGGACAGAGGCCTACGAGCAGTACTTC